This TCR beta chain originates from a study of identical twins. Template switching, a step in the protocol, added a universal primer site, and cDNA carried unique molecular identifiers. TCRdb ran MiXCR on the 5' RACE reads and lists one entry per CDR3 protein. The sample carries 510,000 or so distinct CDR3 sequences, 12% to 15% recorded once. Of note for this clonotype: Its antigen remains unidentified.

General observations from the study: In cord blood, abundant beta clonotypes had fewer insertions; memory showed no trend. Beta out-of-frame sequences showed weaker excess twin sharing. Twin-shared out-of-frame alpha sequences showed excess low generation probability.

Unmatched junction bases numbered 5, after V lost 4 bases and J lost 3 bases. The V gene's germline CDR1 is DFQATT and CDR2 SNEGSKA (reference sequence). The CDR3 contains 14 residues. The data also belong to a second study, concerning yellow fever vaccine responses in identical twins.

The sequenced sample consisted of CD4+ T cells sorted from blood. This TCR came from a woman aged 18-29 years in good health. The V and J genes are TRBV20-1 and TRBJ2-3; TRBD2 agrees at 9 bases. The chain's CDR3 is CSAISGGVTDTQYF. In DNA form, the CDR3 reads TGCAGTGCTATTAGCGGGGGAGTGACAGATACGCAGTATTTT.